This is a list of T cell receptor beta chains from one sample in a study of Graves' ophthalmopathy and Graves' hyperthyroidism. TCRdb used MiXCR to reprocess the multiplex PCR reads, holding one entry per CDR3 protein. Of 200,000 to 250,000 distinct CDR3 sequences listed, roughly 21% are singletons. The specimen sequenced was peripheral blood. The receptors originated from a woman in her forties or fifties with Graves' ophthalmopathy. The CDR3 runs from the conserved cysteine through the conserved F or W. The order of the fields is V gene, clone size, D gene, J gene, CDR3 DNA, CDR3 protein. The D gene is left open where the match is weak. Clone size is given for some rows only: seen once, a few or many times, or a class if the clone is expanded.

V gene: TRBV11-2
clone size: .
D gene: TRBD1
J gene: TRBJ2-7
CDR3 DNA: TGTGCCAGCAGCTTATCACCCGGAGGCGCAGGGGGTTTCGAGCAGTACTTC
CDR3 protein: CASSLSPGGAGGFEQYF

V gene: TRBV19
clone size: many
D gene: .
J gene: TRBJ1-6
CDR3 DNA: TGTGCCAGTAGTATCGTAGATTCACCCCTCCACTTT
CDR3 protein: CASSIVDSPLHF

V gene: TRBV28
clone size: many
D gene: .
J gene: TRBJ2-7
CDR3 DNA: TGTGCCAGCAGTTTTTCCGGGGGCCGCTACGAGCAGTACTTC
CDR3 protein: CASSFSGGRYEQYF

V gene: TRBV2
clone size: many
D gene: .
J gene: TRBJ2-7
CDR3 DNA: TGTGCCAGCATCGGGGGGCGGACCTACGAGCAGTACTTC
CDR3 protein: CASIGGRTYEQYF

V gene: TRBV18
clone size: .
D gene: TRBD2
J gene: TRBJ2-5
CDR3 DNA: TGTGCCAGCTCACCACTTCAGCGGGATAGGGAGACCCAGTACTTC
CDR3 protein: CASSPLQRDRETQYF

V gene: TRBV12-3/TRBV12-4
clone size: .
D gene: .
J gene: TRBJ1-4
CDR3 DNA: TGTGCCAGCAGCGCCGGGTGGACCTCGGAAAATGAAAAACTGTTTTTT
CDR3 protein: CASSAGWTSENEKLFF

V gene: TRBV27
clone size: many
D gene: .
J gene: TRBJ1-2
CDR3 DNA: TGTGCCAGCAGTTTAGGGTTCGGGACGTCTAACTATGGCTACACCTTC
CDR3 protein: CASSLGFGTSNYGYTF

V gene: TRBV5-1
clone size: many
D gene: .
J gene: TRBJ2-7
CDR3 DNA: TGCGCCAGCAGCGCCCTACTAGCAGACCGGGACGAGCAGTACTTC
CDR3 protein: CASSALLADRDEQYF

V gene: TRBV2
clone size: many
D gene: .
J gene: TRBJ2-7
CDR3 DNA: TGTGCCAGCAGCGCCGACCGACAAACCTACGAGCAGTACTTC
CDR3 protein: CASSADRQTYEQYF

V gene: TRBV7-2
clone size: .
D gene: .
J gene: TRBJ1-6
CDR3 DNA: TGTGCCAGCAGCCGAGACCCGGGCAGGGGTTCACCCCTCCACTTT
CDR3 protein: CASSRDPGRGSPLHF

V gene: TRBV5-5
clone size: many
D gene: TRBD1
J gene: TRBJ2-7
CDR3 DNA: TGTGCCAGCAGCTTGGACCATGGGACAGGGGGCGTTCGGTACTTC
CDR3 protein: CASSLDHGTGGVRYF

V gene: TRBV29-1
clone size: many
D gene: .
J gene: TRBJ2-7
CDR3 DNA: TGCAGCTCATCAGGTCGGGACTACGAGCAGTACTTC
CDR3 protein: CSSSGRDYEQYF

V gene: TRBV28
clone size: .
D gene: .
J gene: TRBJ1-6
CDR3 DNA: TGTGCCAGCAGTTTATCCAACCTGGACACTTCACCCCTCCACTTT
CDR3 protein: CASSLSNLDTSPLHF

V gene: TRBV6-1
clone size: many
D gene: .
J gene: TRBJ2-7
CDR3 DNA: TGTGCCAGCAGGGGGCCATATAGCGAGCAGTACTTC
CDR3 protein: CASRGPYSEQYF

V gene: TRBV12-3/TRBV12-4
clone size: many
D gene: .
J gene: TRBJ2-7
CDR3 DNA: TGTGCCAGCAGTTTCCTCGGCTACGAGCAGTACTTC
CDR3 protein: CASSFLGYEQYF

V gene: TRBV6-1
clone size: .
D gene: TRBD1
J gene: TRBJ1-1
CDR3 DNA: TGTGCCAGCAGTACCGGACAGGGGCCCCCTGAAGCTTTCTTT
CDR3 protein: CASSTGQGPPEAFF

V gene: TRBV12-3/TRBV12-4
clone size: .
D gene: .
J gene: TRBJ1-2
CDR3 DNA: TGTGCCAGCAGCCTCTCGGGGGGCCCGGGAGGCTACACCTTC
CDR3 protein: CASSLSGGPGGYTF

V gene: TRBV7-9
clone size: many
D gene: .
J gene: TRBJ2-5
CDR3 DNA: TGTGCCAGCAGCTTAGCAGGGTCGACGGAGACCCAGTACTTC
CDR3 protein: CASSLAGSTETQYF

V gene: TRBV11-3
clone size: many
D gene: .
J gene: TRBJ2-5
CDR3 DNA: TGTGCCAGCAGCAAGGGGCCGGAGACCCAGTACTTC
CDR3 protein: CASSKGPETQYF

V gene: TRBV10-3
clone size: .
D gene: .
J gene: TRBJ2-7
CDR3 DNA: TGTGCCACTACTCCGCCGAACTCGGAGCAGTACTTC
CDR3 protein: CATTPPNSEQYF

V gene: TRBV30
clone size: .
D gene: .
J gene: TRBJ1-1
CDR3 DNA: TGTGCCTGGACTCCGGGACAGAACACTGAAGCTTTCTTT
CDR3 protein: CAWTPGQNTEAFF

V gene: TRBV9
clone size: many
D gene: .
J gene: TRBJ1-6
CDR3 DNA: TGTGCCAGCAGCGTCGACCTCCGTGATTCACCCCTCCACTTT
CDR3 protein: CASSVDLRDSPLHF

V gene: TRBV12-3/TRBV12-4
clone size: few
D gene: .
J gene: TRBJ1-1
CDR3 DNA: TGTGCCAGCAGTTTGGGGGGATGGACTGAAGCTTTCTTT
CDR3 protein: CASSLGGWTEAFF

V gene: TRBV20-1
clone size: many
D gene: .
J gene: TRBJ1-1
CDR3 DNA: TGCAGTGCAAGACGAGACGGGAACACTGAAGCTTTCTTT
CDR3 protein: CSARRDGNTEAFF

V gene: TRBV24-1
clone size: many
D gene: .
J gene: TRBJ1-5
CDR3 DNA: TGTGCCACCAGTGATTCGGGTCGGGGAGTTCATCAGCCCCAGCATTTT
CDR3 protein: CATSDSGRGVHQPQHF

V gene: TRBV12-3/TRBV12-4
clone size: once
D gene: .
J gene: TRBJ1-1
CDR3 DNA: TGTGCCAGCAGTCGTAACAAGAACACTGAAGCTTTCTTT
CDR3 protein: CASSRNKNTEAFF

V gene: TRBV6-2/TRBV6-3
clone size: .
D gene: TRBD2
J gene: TRBJ2-5
CDR3 DNA: TGTGCCAGCAGTTACTGGCTAGCGGGAACTGAGGGGTACCAAGAGACCCAGTACTTC
CDR3 protein: CASSYWLAGTEGYQETQYF

V gene: TRBV5-1
clone size: many
D gene: .
J gene: TRBJ1-5
CDR3 DNA: TGCGCCAGCAGCTTGGAGGCAGGGGCTCAGCCCCAGCATTTT
CDR3 protein: CASSLEAGAQPQHF

V gene: TRBV6-5
clone size: .
D gene: .
J gene: TRBJ1-5
CDR3 DNA: TGTGCCAGCAGTTACCCGCCCCAGGGGCTCCCCGTGCAGCCCCAGCATTTT
CDR3 protein: CASSYPPQGLPVQPQHF

V gene: TRBV28
clone size: many
D gene: TRBD2
J gene: TRBJ2-7
CDR3 DNA: TGTGCCAGCAGTCGGACTAGCGGGGCCCTAATTGAGCAGTACTTC
CDR3 protein: CASSRTSGALIEQYF

V gene: TRBV12-5
clone size: many
D gene: .
J gene: TRBJ2-7
CDR3 DNA: TGTGCTAGTGGTTTGGGGCTGCAGGGCGCCTACGAGCAGTACTTC
CDR3 protein: CASGLGLQGAYEQYF

V gene: TRBV6-1
clone size: many
D gene: .
J gene: TRBJ2-1
CDR3 DNA: TGTGCCAGCAGCGACCGAACAGCTAGCTCCTACAATGAGCAGTTCTTC
CDR3 protein: CASSDRTASSYNEQFF

V gene: TRBV6-2/TRBV6-3
clone size: many
D gene: TRBD1
J gene: TRBJ1-5
CDR3 DNA: TGTGCCAGCAAAGAATTCGGGACAGGGGACGGTCAGCCCCAGCATTTT
CDR3 protein: CASKEFGTGDGQPQHF

V gene: TRBV9
clone size: many
D gene: .
J gene: TRBJ2-2
CDR3 DNA: TGTGCCAGCAGCGTAGATTTCCAAACCGGGGAGCTGTTTTTT
CDR3 protein: CASSVDFQTGELFF

V gene: TRBV4-1
clone size: .
D gene: .
J gene: TRBJ2-2
CDR3 DNA: TGCGCCAGCAGCCGCCCGAGGGACACCGGGGAGCTGTTTTTT
CDR3 protein: CASSRPRDTGELFF

V gene: TRBV5-1
clone size: many
D gene: TRBD1
J gene: TRBJ2-7
CDR3 DNA: TGCGCCAGCAGCCTCGGGACAGGGAACAACTACGAGCAGTACTTC
CDR3 protein: CASSLGTGNNYEQYF

V gene: TRBV12-3/TRBV12-4
clone size: few
D gene: TRBD2
J gene: TRBJ2-5
CDR3 DNA: TGTGCCAGCAGTTACGGACGCGGACTAGCGGGCAAAGAGACCCAGTACTTC
CDR3 protein: CASSYGRGLAGKETQYF

V gene: TRBV6-2/TRBV6-3
clone size: .
D gene: .
J gene: TRBJ1-5
CDR3 DNA: TGTGCCAGCAGTTACCCCCGGGCAGGTCTGTTGCGCAATCAGCCCCAGCATTTT
CDR3 protein: CASSYPRAGLLRNQPQHF

V gene: TRBV12-3/TRBV12-4
clone size: .
D gene: .
J gene: TRBJ2-5
CDR3 DNA: TGTGCCAGCAGCCCTTCGATAGCGGCCTTCCAAGAGACCCAGTACTTC
CDR3 protein: CASSPSIAAFQETQYF

V gene: TRBV6-4
clone size: few
D gene: .
J gene: TRBJ2-7
CDR3 DNA: TGTGCCAGCAGTTCTAGTTACGCGCAGTACTTC
CDR3 protein: CASSSSYAQYF

V gene: TRBV7-8
clone size: .
D gene: .
J gene: TRBJ1-5
CDR3 DNA: TGTGCCAGCAGCTCAAAGGGAATCATTAGCAATCAGCCCCAGCATTTT
CDR3 protein: CASSSKGIISNQPQHF

V gene: TRBV29-1
clone size: .
D gene: .
J gene: TRBJ1-1
CDR3 DNA: TGCAGCGTTGAACGGGGCGGGAATGAAGCTTTCTTT
CDR3 protein: CSVERGGNEAFF

V gene: TRBV11-2
clone size: many
D gene: .
J gene: TRBJ2-5
CDR3 DNA: TGTGCCAGCAGATCAATCAGGGGTAGGCGAGAGACCCAGTACTTC
CDR3 protein: CASRSIRGRRETQYF

V gene: TRBV19
clone size: many
D gene: .
J gene: TRBJ1-5
CDR3 DNA: TGTGCCAGTAGTGCCCAGGATAGAGGACATCAGCCCCAGCATTTT
CDR3 protein: CASSAQDRGHQPQHF

V gene: TRBV5-1
clone size: .
D gene: .
J gene: TRBJ2-6
CDR3 DNA: TGCGCCAGCAGCTTGGTAGCTACAGGGTCTGGGGCCAACGTCCTGACTTTC
CDR3 protein: CASSLVATGSGANVLTF

V gene: TRBV20-1
clone size: many
D gene: TRBD1
J gene: TRBJ1-1
CDR3 DNA: TGCAGTGCTGCCCGAAGGGACAGGGGACGGGGTACTGAAGCTTTCTTT
CDR3 protein: CSAARRDRGRGTEAFF

V gene: TRBV29-1
clone size: many
D gene: TRBD2
J gene: TRBJ2-5
CDR3 DNA: TGCAGCGTTGAAGACCGGCGGGGGTGGCGGACCCAGTACTTC
CDR3 protein: CSVEDRRGWRTQYF

V gene: TRBV27
clone size: .
D gene: .
J gene: TRBJ2-5
CDR3 DNA: TGTGCCAGCAGAACCAGGGGCGAGGAGACCCAGTACTTC
CDR3 protein: CASRTRGEETQYF

V gene: TRBV19
clone size: many
D gene: TRBD1
J gene: TRBJ2-2
CDR3 DNA: TGTGCCAGTAGCGTTCTATTAGGGGGCACAGGAGACTCTAACACCGGGGAGCTGTTTTTT
CDR3 protein: CASSVLLGGTGDSNTGELFF

V gene: TRBV25-1
clone size: many
D gene: TRBD1
J gene: TRBJ1-1
CDR3 DNA: TGTGCCAGCAGGGATAAACCCGGGACAGGGGCCACTGAAGCTTTCTTT
CDR3 protein: CASRDKPGTGATEAFF

V gene: TRBV28
clone size: .
D gene: .
J gene: TRBJ1-5
CDR3 DNA: TGTGCCAGCAGAGCACCGTCAGTGGGGCTATTCAATCAGCCCCAGCATTTT
CDR3 protein: CASRAPSVGLFNQPQHF

V gene: TRBV7-9
clone size: many
D gene: .
J gene: TRBJ2-7
CDR3 DNA: TGTGCCAGCAGCTCCTCAGCGGGTGACTACGAGCAGTACTTC
CDR3 protein: CASSSSAGDYEQYF